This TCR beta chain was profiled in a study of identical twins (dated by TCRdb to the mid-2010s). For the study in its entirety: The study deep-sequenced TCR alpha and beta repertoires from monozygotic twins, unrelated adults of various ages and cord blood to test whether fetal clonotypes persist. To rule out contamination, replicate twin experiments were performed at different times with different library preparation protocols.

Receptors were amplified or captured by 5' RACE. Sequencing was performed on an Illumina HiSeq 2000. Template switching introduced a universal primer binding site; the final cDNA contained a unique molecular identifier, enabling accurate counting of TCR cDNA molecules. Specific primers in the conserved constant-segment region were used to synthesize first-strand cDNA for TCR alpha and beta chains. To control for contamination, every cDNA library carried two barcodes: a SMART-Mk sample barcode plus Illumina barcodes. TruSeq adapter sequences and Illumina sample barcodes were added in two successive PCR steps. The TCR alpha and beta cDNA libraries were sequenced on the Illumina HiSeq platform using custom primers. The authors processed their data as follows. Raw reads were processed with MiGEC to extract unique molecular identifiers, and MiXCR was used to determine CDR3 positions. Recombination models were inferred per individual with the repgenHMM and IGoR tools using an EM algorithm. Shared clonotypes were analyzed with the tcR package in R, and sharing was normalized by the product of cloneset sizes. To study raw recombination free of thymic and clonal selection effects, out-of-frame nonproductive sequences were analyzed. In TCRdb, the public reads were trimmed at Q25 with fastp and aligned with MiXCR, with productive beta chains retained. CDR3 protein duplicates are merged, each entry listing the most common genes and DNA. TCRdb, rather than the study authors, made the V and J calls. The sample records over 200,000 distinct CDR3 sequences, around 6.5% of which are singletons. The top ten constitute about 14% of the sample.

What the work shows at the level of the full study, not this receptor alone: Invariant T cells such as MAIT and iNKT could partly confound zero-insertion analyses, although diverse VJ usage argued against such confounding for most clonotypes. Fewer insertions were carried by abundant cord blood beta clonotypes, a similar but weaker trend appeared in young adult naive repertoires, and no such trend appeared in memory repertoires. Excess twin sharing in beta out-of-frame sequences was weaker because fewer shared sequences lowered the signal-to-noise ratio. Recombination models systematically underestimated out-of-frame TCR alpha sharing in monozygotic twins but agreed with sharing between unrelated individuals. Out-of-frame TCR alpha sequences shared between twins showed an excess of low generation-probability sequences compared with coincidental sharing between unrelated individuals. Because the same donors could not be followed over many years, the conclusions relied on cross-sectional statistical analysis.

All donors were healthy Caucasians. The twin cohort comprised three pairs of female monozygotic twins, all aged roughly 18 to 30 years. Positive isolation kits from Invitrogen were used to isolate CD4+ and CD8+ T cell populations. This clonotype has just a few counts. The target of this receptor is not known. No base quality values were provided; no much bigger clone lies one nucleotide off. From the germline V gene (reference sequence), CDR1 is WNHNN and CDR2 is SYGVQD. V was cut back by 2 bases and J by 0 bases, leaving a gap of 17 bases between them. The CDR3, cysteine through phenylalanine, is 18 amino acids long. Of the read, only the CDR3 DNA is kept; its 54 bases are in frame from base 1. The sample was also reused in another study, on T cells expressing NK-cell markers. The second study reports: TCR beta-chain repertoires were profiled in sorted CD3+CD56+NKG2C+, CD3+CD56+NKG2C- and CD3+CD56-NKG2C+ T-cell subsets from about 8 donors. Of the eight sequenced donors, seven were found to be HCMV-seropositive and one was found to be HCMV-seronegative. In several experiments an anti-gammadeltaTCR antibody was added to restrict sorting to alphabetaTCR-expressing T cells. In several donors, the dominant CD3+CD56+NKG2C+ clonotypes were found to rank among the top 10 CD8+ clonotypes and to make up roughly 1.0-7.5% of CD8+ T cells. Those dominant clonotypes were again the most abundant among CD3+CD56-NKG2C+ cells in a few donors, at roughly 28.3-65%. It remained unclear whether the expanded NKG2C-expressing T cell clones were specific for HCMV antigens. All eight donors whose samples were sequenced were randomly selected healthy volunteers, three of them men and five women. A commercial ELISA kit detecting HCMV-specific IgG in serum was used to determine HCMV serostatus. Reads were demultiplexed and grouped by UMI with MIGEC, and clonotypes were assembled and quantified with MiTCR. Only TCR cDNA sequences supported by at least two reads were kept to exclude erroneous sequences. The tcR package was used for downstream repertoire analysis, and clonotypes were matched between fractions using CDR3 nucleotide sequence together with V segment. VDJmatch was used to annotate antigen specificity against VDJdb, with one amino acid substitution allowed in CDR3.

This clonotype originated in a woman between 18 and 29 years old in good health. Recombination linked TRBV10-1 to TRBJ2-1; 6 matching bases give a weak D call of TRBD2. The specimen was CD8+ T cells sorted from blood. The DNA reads TGCGCCAGCAGTGAGCCATCGGCGGGACCCCCCTCCTACAATGAGCAGTTCTTC. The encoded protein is CASSEPSAGPPSYNEQFF.